The 7 T cell receptor beta chains below come from one sample, sequenced in a study of Ad26.COV2.S vaccination and SARS-CoV-2 variants. Treatment given: over 15 received Ad26.COV2.S at low or high dose, single or two shots; about 5 received placebo; per-sample allocation not given. Material that was analyzed had been drawn on day 63 after the first vaccine or placebo injection. Sequencing was performed with immunoSEQ multiplex PCR; in TCRdb, only in-frame clones are kept and a portion is missing. The top ten hold roughly 4% of the sample, which has about 440,000 clones, 90% seen once. The sample in question was peripheral blood, obtained in a trial of Ad26.COV2.S vaccine versus placebo. The origin of the receptors is a person aged 18-60 years who received the Ad26.COV2.S COVID-19 vaccine or a placebo.

CDR3 bases: TGTGCCAGCAAGAGCCAGGGGCCGGGCAAAAACATTCAGTACTTC. It yields the protein CASKSQGPGKNIQYF. The gene calls are TRBV28 and TRBJ2-4; TRBD1 might be the D (6 bases). V lost 7 bases and J lost 3, with 16 bases in between. Germline V gene data show CDR1 as MDHEN and CDR2 as SYDVKM. CDR3 length: 15 amino acids.

The rearrangement uses TRBV5-4 and TRBJ2-4; 8 nucleotides align to TRBD1. This CDR3 region has 13 residues. Losses at the gene ends were 3 bases for V and 7 bases for J; bases not matched to a gene: 3. The germline gives CDR1 SGHNT, CDR2 YYREEE (reference sequence). The CDR3 here is CASSSDRGNIQYF. CDR3 nucleotides: TGTGCCAGCAGCTCCGACAGGGGTAACATTCAGTACTTC.

This rearrangement joins TRBV24-1 to TRBJ2-3, with TRBD1 matching 12 bases. The germline gives CDR1 KGHDR, CDR2 SFDVKD. This CDR3 region has 17 residues. With 12 bases clipped from V and 2 bases from J, the junction kept 14 bases outside the gene matches. The CDR3 is CAGRRDRGLKLTDTQYF. The CDR3 DNA sequence: TGTGCCGGGCGACGGGACAGGGGGCTGAAGCTCACAGATACGCAGTATTTT.

The CDR3 bases are TGCAGCGTTGAAGATAGCGGGACTTCCTACGAGCAGTACTTC. It translates to CSVEDSGTSYEQYF. The chain joins TRBV29-1 to TRBJ2-7; TRBD2 agrees at 8 bases. Germline lookup yields CDR1 SQVTM and CDR2 ANQGSEA. J was trimmed by 1 base and V by 0 bases; bases with no gene match: 2. The CDR3 extends over 14 amino acids.

The chain is built from TRBV7-2 and TRBJ2-1, with a tentative D call TRBD1 (6 bases). CDR3 length: 14 amino acids. Trimming stripped 6 bases from V and 5 bases from J, with 14 bases between. Germline V gene data show CDR1 as SGHTA and CDR2 as FQGNSA. The DNA for the CDR3 is TGTGCCAGCAGGATACAACAGGGAAACAATGAGCAGTTCTTC. It translates to CASRIQQGNNEQFF. The full variable domain, completed using reference TRBV7-2 and TRBJ2-1, is GAGVSQSPSNKVTEKGKDVELRCDPISGHTALYWYRQSLGQGLEFLIYFQGNSAPDKSGLPSDRFSAERTGGSVSTLTIQRTQQEDSAVYLCASRIQQGNNEQFFGPGTRLTVL.

The chain is built from TRBV9 and TRBJ2-7; 7 positions match TRBD1. This CDR3 spans 13 amino acids. The J segment lost 6 bases and the V segment lost 4 bases, leaving 7 bases of the junction unmatched. Per the germline V gene, CDR1 is SGDLS and CDR2 is YYNGEE. This CDR3 is CASSFTTGAEQYF. Written as DNA, the CDR3 is TGTGCCAGCAGCTTTACTACAGGGGCCGAGCAGTACTTC.

This chain joins TRBV4-2 and TRBJ2-5, with TRBD2 matching over 11 bases. Germline V gives CDR1 LGHNA, CDR2 YNFKEQ. This CDR3 has 18 residues. V lost 4 bases, J lost 0 bases, and 10 bases stayed unmatched. The CDR3 region has the DNA TGTGCCAGCAGCCGCCCTGGGACTAGCGGAGGGTACCAAGAGACCCAGTACTTC. It encodes CASSRPGTSGGYQETQYF.